These 10 T cell receptor beta chains originate from one sample sequenced in a study of blood T cell repertoires in COVID-19. TCRdb keeps only in-frame clones here, not all; method: immunoSEQ multiplex PCR. The sample lists over 70,000 clones, 80% to 85% seen once, with around 27% in the top ten. Sequenced sample: peripheral blood. These receptors came from a human donor in a cohort sampled during active COVID-19.

A few counts support this clone. The rearrangement joins TRBV4-2 to TRBJ2-3, with TRBD2 matching over 12 bases. CDR1 is LGHNA and CDR2 is YNFKEQ in the germline V gene. V shed 4 bases, J shed 2 bases, and the junction held 10 bases outside the gene matches. The CDR3 is 18 amino acids. The CDR3 is CASSPRTSGVTPTDTQYF. In nucleotides, the CDR3 is TGTGCCAGCAGCCCCAGGACTAGCGGGGTGACGCCCACAGATACGCAGTATTTT.

The chain combines TRBV14 with TRBJ2-7, with D perhaps TRBD1 (7 bases). The V end was cut by 4 bases, the J end by 5 bases, with 18 bases between. The CDR3 has 15 residues. Germline V gene sequence: CDR1 SGHDN, CDR2 FVKESK. The CDR3 protein is CASSLIQGGFDEQYF. The DNA for the CDR3 is TGTGCCAGCAGCCTTATTCAGGGGGGATTTGACGAGCAGTACTTC.

The chain is built from TRBV28 and TRBJ1-6; 8 nucleotides agree with TRBD1. V shed 3 bases and J 6 bases; nucleotides not matched to a gene: 7. The germline CDR1 and CDR2 sequences are MDHEN and SYDVKM. This CDR3 is 16 amino acids long. CDR3 region: CASSFFRTGFNSPLHF. In DNA, the CDR3 is TGTGCCAGCAGTTTCTTCCGGACAGGGTTTAATTCACCCCTCCACTTT.

The chain joins TRBV24-1 to TRBJ1-2, with a possible D match to TRBD1 (6 bases). This CDR3 spans 21 amino acids. Germline CDR1 KGHDR, CDR2 SFDVKD. V dropped 6 bases and J dropped 5 bases, with 36 bases sitting between them. The CDR3 DNA is TGTGCCACCAGTTACCCCGGAGGGCTAAAATACAGCGCGGGGGCTCAATATGGCTACACCTTC. This sequence encodes CATSYPGGLKYSAGAQYGYTF.

This sequence joins TRBV4-2 and TRBJ2-5; TRBD2 matches at 9 bases. In germline, CDR1 is LGHNA, CDR2 YNFKEQ. The CDR3 contains 16 residues. J gave up 0 bases and V 0 bases, and 2 bases lay outside the gene matches. CDR3 protein: CASSQDSGGNQETQYF. CDR3 coding DNA: TGTGCCAGCAGCCAAGATAGCGGGGGCAACCAAGAGACCCAGTACTTC.

This clone has only a few counts. The J gene is TRBJ1-6, the V gene TRBV5-1, with 9 bases fitting TRBD1. From germline, CDR1 is SGHRS and CDR2 YFSETQ. The CDR3 totals 15 residues. V gave up 4 bases and J gave up 8 bases; unmatched junction bases: 7. The CDR3 region is CASSNSTGGHSPLHF. Here the CDR3 DNA reads TGCGCCAGCAGCAACTCGACAGGGGGACATTCACCCCTCCACTTT.

The V gene is TRBV9, the J gene TRBJ2-7; D is unresolved. The germline V and J ends were trimmed by 0 bases and 4 bases, with 11 bases remaining between them. Per germline, CDR1 SGDLS and CDR2 YYNGEE. The CDR3 is made up of 14 amino acids. CDR3 bases: TGTGCCAGCAGCGTAGAACCTACCGGGTACGAGCAGTACTTC. Its protein product is CASSVEPTGYEQYF.

J is TRBJ1-2 and V is TRBV29-1; D ambiguous. Germline V gene sequence: CDR1 SQVTM, CDR2 ANQGSEA. V was trimmed by 5 bases and J by 8 bases, leaving 15 bases between them. This CDR3 is built from 12 residues. The CDR3 DNA follows: TGCAGCGTTAACGACTCAGGAGGGGGCTACACCTTC. Translated, it gives CSVNDSGGGYTF.

V and J are TRBV18 and TRBJ2-6, with D maybe TRBD1 (6 bases). This CDR3 has 15 amino acids. The germline V gene encodes CDR1 KGHSH and CDR2 LQKENI. The germline V and J ends were trimmed by 6 bases and 2 bases, with 11 bases remaining between them. The DNA for the CDR3 is TGTGCCAGCTCTACAGCAGGGGCTGGGGCCAACGTCCTGACTTTC. This gives the protein CASSTAGAGANVLTF.

This chain uses TRBV9 with TRBJ1-2, with D possibly being TRBD1 (6 bases). Germline V CDR1 and CDR2: SGDLS, YYNGEE. The CDR3 consists of 16 residues. Trimming stripped 4 bases from V and 13 bases from J, with 29 bases between. The CDR3 DNA is TGTGCCAGCAGCCCCCGATTAGGGGGGGCAGACCGATTCTCCACCTTC. Residues: CASSPRLGGADRFSTF. The entire variable domain, with the rest obtained from reference TRBV9 and TRBJ1-2, is as follows: DSGVTQTPKHLITATGQRVTLRCSPRSGDLSVYWYQQSLDQGLQFLIQYYNGEERAKGNILERFSAQQFPDLHSELNLSSLELGDSALYFCASSPRLGGADRFSTFGSGTRLTVV.